The present T cell receptor (beta chain) was sequenced within a study of beta chain features in type 1 diabetes. Expressed TCRB transcripts were sequenced, since all the RNA that had been isolated was reverse transcribed. Assay: immunoSEQ multiplex PCR; the TCRdb copy retains only in-frame clones and omits some. Seen here are fewer than 250,000 clones, more than 65% observed once, and the top ten hold approximately 0.053%. This clone was observed once. As yet, its antigen is unknown. Whole-study results and caveats: Type 1 diabetes patients showed fewer insertions and more deletions at VDJ junctions.

CD45RO/CCR7/CD25/CD127/CD95/CD27 sorting isolated CD4+ naive, central memory, regulatory and stem cell-like memory cells. This receptor was obtained from a man aged 30 to 39 in good health. The sample taken for sequencing was naive CD4+ T cells from blood.

The CDR3 region is CASSQDYAGRYQPQHF. Written as DNA, the CDR3 is TGTGCCAGCAGCCAAGATTACGCAGGGAGGTATCAGCCCCAGCATTTT. The chain carries TRBV4-2 and TRBJ1-5; weak D call: TRBD1 (5 bases). CDR1 is LGHNA and CDR2 is YNFKEQ in the germline V gene. V was cut by 0 bases and J by 5 bases, with 14 bases left in between. The CDR3 has 16 amino acids.